Each of the 6 T cell receptor beta chains below was sequenced from the same sample in a study of shared clonotypes between healthy human individuals. This table comes from immunoSEQ multiplex PCR, and its TCRdb copy is limited to in-frame clones, with some not included. This repertoire shows about 360,000 clones, around four fifths found once; its top ten account for 10%. The sequenced material came from memory CD4+ T cells sorted from blood. Indicated subset: CD45RA-negative fraction. These receptor sequences come from a young man in good health.

The chain has TRBV10-2 and TRBJ2-5; 10 bases are shared with TRBD2. The junction had 7 bases not matched to a gene; V was cut back by 7 bases and J by 5 bases. CDR1 is WSHSY and CDR2 is SAAADI in the germline V gene. This CDR3 is 14 amino acids long. In DNA form, the CDR3 reads TGCGCCAGCACCAGGACTAGCGGATGGGAGACCCAGTACTTC. It codes for CASTRTSGWETQYF.

The gene calls are TRBV19 and TRBJ2-3; 9 bases align to TRBD2. The germline V gene encodes CDR1 LNHDA and CDR2 SQIVND (reference sequence). CDR3 length: 15 amino acids. V lost 0 bases to trimming and J lost 6 bases; unmatched junction nucleotides: 4. The CDR3, as DNA: TGTGCCAGTAGTATAGAGGGGACTAGCATCGATACGCAGTATTTT. Its translation is CASSIEGTSIDTQYF. Together with reference TRBV19 and TRBJ2-3, the CDR3 gives the full variable domain: DGGITQSPKYLFRKEGQNVTLSCEQNLNHDAMYWYRQDPGQGLRLIYYSQIVNDFQKGDIAEGYSVSREKKESFPLTVTSAQKNPTAFYLCASSIEGTSIDTQYFGPGTRLTVL.

V is TRBV6-6 and J is TRBJ2-7; D perhaps matches TRBD2 (6 bases). V was clipped by 2 bases and J by 5 bases, with 16 bases between them. Per the germline V gene, CDR1 is MNHNY and CDR2 is SVGAGI (reference sequence). CDR3 length: 15 amino acids. CDR3 sequence: CASSYVRGTPHEQYF. For the CDR3, the DNA is TGTGCCAGCAGTTACGTCCGCGGGACTCCCCACGAGCAGTACTTC.

This chain connects TRBV9 to TRBJ1-1; D gene ambiguous. The V gene's germline CDR1 is SGDLS and CDR2 YYNGEE. Trimming left V 3 bases short and J 0 bases short, with 6 bases between. The CDR3 is 13 amino acids. This CDR3 is CASSGGLNTEAFF. The CDR3 DNA reads as TGTGCCAGCAGCGGAGGCTTGAACACTGAAGCTTTCTTT.

V gene TRBV5-3 combines with J gene TRBJ2-7, with D maybe TRBD1 (6 bases). TRBV5-3 is treated as an ORF (open reading frame) with a function not yet certain. CDR3 length: 21 residues. V was cut by 6 bases and J by 3 bases, with 37 bases left in between. The CDR3 nucleotides read TGTGCCAGAACGGAAGGTCCCCGACCAGGGGAAACCAGAAACCTAGACTACGAGCAGTACTTC. Its translation is CARTEGPRPGETRNLDYEQYF.

The J gene is TRBJ2-1, the V gene TRBV25-1; TRBD2 might be the D (6 bases). The V and J ends lost 5 bases and 5 bases respectively, with 16 bases between them. The CDR3 runs 15 residues. In germline, CDR1 is MGHDK, CDR2 SYGVNS. CDR3 DNA sequence: TGTGCCAGCAGTTCCCAAGGGAGGAACGACAATGAGCAGTTCTTC. Translation gives CASSSQGRNDNEQFF.